The 5 T cell receptor beta chains reported below all come from one sample, sequenced in a study of T cell responses to AZD1222 COVID-19 vaccine. Data came from immunoSEQ multiplex PCR; TCRdb stores just in-frame clones and leaves some out. The table lists 140,000 to 150,000 clones, over 90% of them singletons. This material consisted of peripheral blood, taken on day 0 of AZD1222 vaccination. Every receptor here comes from an adult in good health.

The chain carries TRBV3-1 (or the pseudogene TRBV3-2) and TRBJ2-1; possible D gene TRBD2, 5 bases. There are 12 residues in the CDR3. Germline values: CDR1 LGHDT, CDR2 YNNKEL (reference sequence). V lost 3 bases and J 10 bases, leaving 10 bases between the germline ends. The CDR3 nucleotides are TGTGCCAGCAGCCATCCTAGCAACGAGCAGTTCTTC. Amino acids: CASSHPSNEQFF.

The count of this clone is one. The chain is built from TRBV10-2 and TRBJ2-2; possible D gene TRBD2, 5 bases. Per germline, CDR1 WSHSY and CDR2 SAAADI. This CDR3 contains 13 residues. Trimming left V 2 bases short and J 5 bases short, with 6 bases between. CDR3 residues: CASSETGTGELFF. Here the CDR3 DNA reads TGCGCCAGCAGTGAGACGGGGACCGGGGAGCTGTTTTTT.

This chain links TRBV9 with TRBJ2-2; 8 bases line up with TRBD1. The CDR3 has 14 residues. The V gene's germline CDR1 is SGDLS and CDR2 YYNGEE. The junction had 7 bases not matched to a gene; V was cut back by 4 bases and J by 8 bases. CDR3 loop: CASSPRQGPGELFF. Written as DNA, the CDR3 is TGTGCCAGCAGCCCCCGACAGGGGCCTGGGGAGCTGTTTTTT. Together with reference TRBV9 and TRBJ2-2, the CDR3 gives the full variable domain: DSGVTQTPKHLITATGQRVTLRCSPRSGDLSVYWYQQSLDQGLQFLIQYYNGEERAKGNILERFSAQQFPDLHSELNLSSLELGDSALYFCASSPRQGPGELFFGEGSRLTVL.

The rearrangement uses TRBV4-1 and TRBJ2-1, with 8 bases identical to TRBD1. Germline V gene sequence: CDR1 MGHRA, CDR2 YSYEKL. The V segment lost 1 base and the J segment 8 bases; nucleotides outside the gene matches: 7. CDR3 size: 15 residues. In nucleotides, the CDR3 is TGCGCCAGCAGCCAAGGCAGGGCAGGGGGCGATGAGCAGTTCTTC. Translating it yields CASSQGRAGGDEQFF.

This chain links TRBV7-9 with TRBJ1-3; 7 positions agree with TRBD1. V was pared by 7 bases and J by 0 bases, with 6 bases of the junction left unmatched. This CDR3 has 15 residues. Germline V gene sequence: CDR1 SEHNR, CDR2 FQNEAQ (reference sequence). The chain's CDR3 is CASKRQGPSGNTIYF. CDR3 coding DNA: TGTGCCAGCAAAAGACAGGGACCCTCTGGAAACACCATATATTTT. Full variable domain (missing parts from reference TRBV7-9 and TRBJ1-3): DTGVSQNPRHKITKRGQNVTFRCDPISEHNRLYWYRQTLGQGPEFLTYFQNEAQLEKSRLLSDRFSAERPKGSFSTLEIQRTEQGDSAMYLCASKRQGPSGNTIYFGEGSWLTVV.